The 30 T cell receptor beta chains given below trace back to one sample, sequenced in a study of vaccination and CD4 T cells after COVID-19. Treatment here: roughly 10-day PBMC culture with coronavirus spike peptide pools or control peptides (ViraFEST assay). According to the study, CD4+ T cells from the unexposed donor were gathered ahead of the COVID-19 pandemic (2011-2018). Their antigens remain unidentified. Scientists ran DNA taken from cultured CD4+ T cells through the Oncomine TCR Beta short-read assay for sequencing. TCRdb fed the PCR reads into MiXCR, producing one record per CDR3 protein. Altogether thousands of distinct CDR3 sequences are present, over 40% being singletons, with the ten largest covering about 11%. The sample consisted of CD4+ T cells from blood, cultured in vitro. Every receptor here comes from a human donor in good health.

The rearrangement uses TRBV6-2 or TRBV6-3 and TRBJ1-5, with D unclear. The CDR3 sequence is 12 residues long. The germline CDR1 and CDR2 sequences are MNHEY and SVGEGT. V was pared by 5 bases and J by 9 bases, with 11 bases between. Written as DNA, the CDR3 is TGTGCCAGCAGTACTCAGAATTCGCCCCAGCATTTT. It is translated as CASSTQNSPQHF.

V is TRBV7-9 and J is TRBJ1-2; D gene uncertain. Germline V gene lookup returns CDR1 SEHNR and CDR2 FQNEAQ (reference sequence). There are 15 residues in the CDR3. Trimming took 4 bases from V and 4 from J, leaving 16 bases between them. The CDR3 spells CASSSGFLGPYGYTF. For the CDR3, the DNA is TGTGCCAGCAGCTCCGGGTTCCTAGGCCCCTATGGCTACACCTTC.

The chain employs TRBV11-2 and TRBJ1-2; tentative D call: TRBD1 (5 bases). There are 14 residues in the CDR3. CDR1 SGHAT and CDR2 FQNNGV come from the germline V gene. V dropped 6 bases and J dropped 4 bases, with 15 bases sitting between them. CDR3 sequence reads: CASRSLTGGYGYTF. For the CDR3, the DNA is TGTGCCAGCAGATCGCTGACCGGGGGCTATGGCTACACCTTC.

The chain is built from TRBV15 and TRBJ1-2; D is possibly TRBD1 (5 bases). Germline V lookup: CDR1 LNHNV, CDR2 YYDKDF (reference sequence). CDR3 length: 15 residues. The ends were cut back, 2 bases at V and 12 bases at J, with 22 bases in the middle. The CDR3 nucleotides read TGTGCCACCAGCAGACCATTCATCGACAGAGGAGGCCACACCTTC. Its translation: CATSRPFIDRGGHTF.

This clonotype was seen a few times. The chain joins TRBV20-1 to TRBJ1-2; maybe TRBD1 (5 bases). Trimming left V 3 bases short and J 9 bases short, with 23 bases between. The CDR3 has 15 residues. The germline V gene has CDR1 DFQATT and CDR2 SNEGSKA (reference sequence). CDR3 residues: CSASHQVRGTVSYTF. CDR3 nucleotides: TGCAGTGCTAGCCACCAAGTAAGAGGGACGGTGAGCTACACCTTC.

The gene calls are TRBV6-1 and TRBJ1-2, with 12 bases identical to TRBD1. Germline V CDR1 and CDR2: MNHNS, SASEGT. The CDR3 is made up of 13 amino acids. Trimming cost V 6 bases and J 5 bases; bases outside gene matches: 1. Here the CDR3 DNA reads TGTGCCAGCAGGGGACAGGGGGCGTATGGCTACACCTTC. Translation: CASRGQGAYGYTF.

CDR3 bases: TGTGCCAGCAGTTCGACAGGAAACACTGAAGCTTTCTTT. It is translated as CASSSTGNTEAFF. This chain uses TRBV6-5 with TRBJ1-1; possibly TRBD1 for D (6 bases). The V end was cut by 4 bases, the J end by 2 bases, with 8 bases between. In germline, CDR1 is MNHEY, CDR2 SVGAGI. This CDR3 is built from 13 residues.

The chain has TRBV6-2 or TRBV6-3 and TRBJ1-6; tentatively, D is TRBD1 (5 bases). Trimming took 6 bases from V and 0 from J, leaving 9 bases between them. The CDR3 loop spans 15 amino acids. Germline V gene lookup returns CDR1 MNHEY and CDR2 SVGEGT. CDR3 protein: CASSPGNSYNSPLHF. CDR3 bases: TGTGCCAGCAGCCCAGGGAACTCCTATAATTCACCCCTCCACTTT.

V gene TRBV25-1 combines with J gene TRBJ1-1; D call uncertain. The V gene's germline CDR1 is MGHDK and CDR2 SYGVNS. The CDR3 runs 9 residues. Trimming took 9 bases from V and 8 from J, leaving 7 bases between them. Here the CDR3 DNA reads TGTGCCAGTGGGAAGGAAGCTTTCTTT. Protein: CASGKEAFF.

This CDR3 is CATSEEGATDTQYF. The CDR3 nucleotides are TGTGCCACCAGTGAAGAGGGGGCGACAGATACGCAGTATTTT. The chain uses TRBV24-1 and TRBJ2-3, with 7 bases matching TRBD1. Trimming at V came to 4 bases and at J to 3 bases, leaving 3 bases not matched to a gene. Germline assignment: CDR1 KGHDR and CDR2 SFDVKD. The length of the CDR3 is 14 residues.

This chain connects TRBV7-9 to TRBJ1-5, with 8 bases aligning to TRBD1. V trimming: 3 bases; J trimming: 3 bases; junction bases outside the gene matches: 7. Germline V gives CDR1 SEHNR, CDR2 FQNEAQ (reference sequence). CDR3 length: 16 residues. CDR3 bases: TGTGCCAGCAGCTTGATGTACAGGGGGGCCAATCAGCCCCAGCATTTT. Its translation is CASSLMYRGANQPQHF.

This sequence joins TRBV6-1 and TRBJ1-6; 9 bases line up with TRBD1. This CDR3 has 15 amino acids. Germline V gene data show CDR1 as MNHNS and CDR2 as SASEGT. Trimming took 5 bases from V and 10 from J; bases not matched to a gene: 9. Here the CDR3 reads CASSRTGTGLSPLHF. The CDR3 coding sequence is TGTGCCAGCAGTAGAACCGGGACAGGGTTATCACCCCTCCACTTT.

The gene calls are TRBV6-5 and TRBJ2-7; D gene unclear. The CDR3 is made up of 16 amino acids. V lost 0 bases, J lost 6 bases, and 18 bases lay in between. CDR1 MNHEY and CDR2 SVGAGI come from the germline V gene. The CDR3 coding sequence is TGTGCCAGCAGTTACTCGAATCGGCCTATAGTACTCGAGCAGTACTTC. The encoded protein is CASSYSNRPIVLEQYF.

DNA for the CDR3: TGTGCCAGCAGGCCCGGGACTAGCGGACCAACCGGGGAGCTGTTTTTT. The encoded protein is CASRPGTSGPTGELFF. The chain carries TRBV27 and TRBJ2-2, with 11 bases matching TRBD2. With 6 bases clipped from V and 5 bases from J, the junction kept 8 bases outside the gene matches. From germline, CDR1 is MNHEY and CDR2 SMNVEV (reference sequence). The CDR3 is 16 amino acids.

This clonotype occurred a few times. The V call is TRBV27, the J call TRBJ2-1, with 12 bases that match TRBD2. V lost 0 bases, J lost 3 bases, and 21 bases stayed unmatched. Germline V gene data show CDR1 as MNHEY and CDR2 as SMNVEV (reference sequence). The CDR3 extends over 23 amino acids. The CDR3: CASSLSWEGQGRTSGKVYNEQFF. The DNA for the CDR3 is TGTGCCAGCAGTTTATCGTGGGAGGGACAGGGGAGGACTAGCGGGAAGGTCTACAATGAGCAGTTCTTC.

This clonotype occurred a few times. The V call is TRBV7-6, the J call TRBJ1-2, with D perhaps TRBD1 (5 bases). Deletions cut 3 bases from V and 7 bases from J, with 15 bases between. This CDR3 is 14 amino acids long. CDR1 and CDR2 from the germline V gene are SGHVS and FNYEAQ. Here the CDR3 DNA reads TGTGCCAGCAGCTTGGGGACCGAAGGGAGTGGCTACACCTTC. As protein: CASSLGTEGSGYTF.

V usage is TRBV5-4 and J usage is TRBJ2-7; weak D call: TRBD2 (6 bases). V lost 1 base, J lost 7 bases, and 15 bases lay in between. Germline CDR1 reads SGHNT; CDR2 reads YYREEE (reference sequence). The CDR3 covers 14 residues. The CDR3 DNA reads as TGTGCCAGCAGCTTGATCGACTCCGCGGGGGAGCAGTACTTC. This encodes CASSLIDSAGEQYF.

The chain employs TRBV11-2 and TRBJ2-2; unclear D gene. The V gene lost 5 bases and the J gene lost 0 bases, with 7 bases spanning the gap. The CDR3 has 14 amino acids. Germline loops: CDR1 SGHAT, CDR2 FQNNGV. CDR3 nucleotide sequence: TGTGCCAGCAGCCCTACAGCGAACACCGGGGAGCTGTTTTTT. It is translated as CASSPTANTGELFF.

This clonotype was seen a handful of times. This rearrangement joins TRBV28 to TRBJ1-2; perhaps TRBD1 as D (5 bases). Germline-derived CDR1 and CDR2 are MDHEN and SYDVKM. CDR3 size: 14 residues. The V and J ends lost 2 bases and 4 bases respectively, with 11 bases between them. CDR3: CASSLGTVAYGYTF. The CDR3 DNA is TGTGCCAGCAGTTTAGGGACGGTAGCCTATGGCTACACCTTC.

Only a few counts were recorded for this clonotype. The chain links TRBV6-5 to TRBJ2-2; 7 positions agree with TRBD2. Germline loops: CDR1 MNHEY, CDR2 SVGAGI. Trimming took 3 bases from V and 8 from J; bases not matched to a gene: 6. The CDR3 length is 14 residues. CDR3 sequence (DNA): TGTGCCAGCAGTTATACGGGGGGAGCGGGGGAGCTGTTTTTT. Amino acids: CASSYTGGAGELFF.

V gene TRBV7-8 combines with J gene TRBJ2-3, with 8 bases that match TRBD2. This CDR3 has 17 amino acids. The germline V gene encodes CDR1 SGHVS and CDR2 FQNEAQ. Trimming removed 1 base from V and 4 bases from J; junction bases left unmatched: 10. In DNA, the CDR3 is TGTGCCAGCAGCTTAGGCGTAACGGGGGGGCAACCAGATACGCAGTATTTT. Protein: CASSLGVTGGQPDTQYF.

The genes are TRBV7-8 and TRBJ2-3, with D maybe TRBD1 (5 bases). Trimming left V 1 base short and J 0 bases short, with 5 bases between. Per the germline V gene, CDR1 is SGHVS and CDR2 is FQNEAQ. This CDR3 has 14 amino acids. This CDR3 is CASSLEGSTDTQYF. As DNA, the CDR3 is TGTGCCAGCAGCTTAGAGGGGAGCACAGATACGCAGTATTTT.

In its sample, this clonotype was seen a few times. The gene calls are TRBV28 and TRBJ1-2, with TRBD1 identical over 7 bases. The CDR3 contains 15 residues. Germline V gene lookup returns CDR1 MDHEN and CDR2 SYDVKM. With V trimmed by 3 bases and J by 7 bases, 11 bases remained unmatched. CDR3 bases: TGTGCCAGCAGTTTGACAGGGAGATTAGCTTCTGGCTACACCTTC. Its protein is CASSLTGRLASGYTF.

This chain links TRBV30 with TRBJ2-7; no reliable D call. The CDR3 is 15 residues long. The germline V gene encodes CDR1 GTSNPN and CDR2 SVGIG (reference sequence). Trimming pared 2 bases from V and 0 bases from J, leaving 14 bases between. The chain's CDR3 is CAWSNPSARSYEQYF. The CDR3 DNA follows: TGTGCCTGGAGTAACCCCTCCGCGCGCTCCTACGAGCAGTACTTC.

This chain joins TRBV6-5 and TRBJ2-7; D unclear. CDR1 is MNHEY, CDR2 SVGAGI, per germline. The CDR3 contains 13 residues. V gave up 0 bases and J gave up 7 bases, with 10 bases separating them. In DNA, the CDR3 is TGTGCCAGCAGTTACTCCCCGACGCGGGAGCAGTACTTC. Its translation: CASSYSPTREQYF.

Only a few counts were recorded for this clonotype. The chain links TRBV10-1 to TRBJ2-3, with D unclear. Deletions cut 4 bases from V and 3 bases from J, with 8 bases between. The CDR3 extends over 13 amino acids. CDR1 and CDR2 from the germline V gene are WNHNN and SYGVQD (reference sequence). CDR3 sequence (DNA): TGCGCCAGCAGTGTGTATCCTACAGATACGCAGTATTTT. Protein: CASSVYPTDTQYF.

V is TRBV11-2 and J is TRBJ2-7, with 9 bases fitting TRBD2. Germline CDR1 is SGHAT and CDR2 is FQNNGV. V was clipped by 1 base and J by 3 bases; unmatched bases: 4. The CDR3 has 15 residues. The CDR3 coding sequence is TGTGCCAGCAGCTTAGTGCGGGAGGGGGGCTACGAGCAGTACTTC. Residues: CASSLVREGGYEQYF.

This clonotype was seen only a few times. The CDR3 region has the DNA TGTGCCAGCAGCTTACTGAGCGGGGGGCTCACAGATACGCAGTATTTT. It yields the protein CASSLLSGGLTDTQYF. The genes are TRBV7-2 and TRBJ2-3; 9 positions match TRBD2. There are 16 residues in the CDR3. From germline, CDR1 is SGHTA and CDR2 FQGNSA. The V and J ends lost 2 bases and 2 bases, in that order; junction bases with no gene match: 5.

The DNA of the CDR3 is TGTGCCAGCAGCTTAGCCCCGGGAAGGGGAACGATCTATGGCTACACCTTC. It encodes CASSLAPGRGTIYGYTF. The rearrangement links TRBV7-9 to TRBJ1-2; weak D call: TRBD1 (5 bases). The ends were cut back, 0 bases at V and 4 bases at J, with 18 bases in the middle. The CDR3 covers 17 residues. Looked up from germline, CDR1 is SEHNR and CDR2 is FQNEAQ (reference sequence).

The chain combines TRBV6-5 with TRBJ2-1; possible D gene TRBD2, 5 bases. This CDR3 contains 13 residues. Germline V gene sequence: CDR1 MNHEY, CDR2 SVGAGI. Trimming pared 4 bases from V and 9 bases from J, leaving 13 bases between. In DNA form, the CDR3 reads TGTGCCAGCAGTTTGACGAGGGAACGTGAGCAGTTCTTC. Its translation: CASSLTREREQFF.